The sample holds one count of the clone carrying this T cell receptor (beta chain). Its antigen is currently unknown. Each and every patient relapsed after autologous stem cell transplantation, and patients got differing brentuximab vedotin exposure. It was by magnetic negative selection that CD8+ T cells were isolated from thawed PBMCs. The data were taken from a study of PD-1 blockade in classical Hodgkin lymphoma. Generated by immunoSEQ multiplex PCR, the TCRdb table keeps only in-frame clones and is missing some. Counted here are 12,000 or so clones, roughly 80% occurring once; the ten biggest clones make up less than 50%. Per germline, CDR1 SNHLY and CDR2 FYNNEI. The CDR3 is 13 amino acids. Trimming stripped 5 bases from V and 3 bases from J, with 10 bases between. Study-wide findings and caveats: Repertoires differed for reasons still undefined, possibly disease activity or prior therapy. It was CD4+ TCR diversity, not CD8+, that rose significantly by C4D1.

This receptor was obtained from a human donor with classical Hodgkin lymphoma. This rearrangement joins TRBV2 to TRBJ1-1; D not resolved. The sequencing here drew on CD8+ T cells from blood, taken at baseline. CDR3 sequence (DNA): TGTGCCAGCAGTTACCCTGGCCACACTGAAGCTTTCTTT. Translated: CASSYPGHTEAFF.